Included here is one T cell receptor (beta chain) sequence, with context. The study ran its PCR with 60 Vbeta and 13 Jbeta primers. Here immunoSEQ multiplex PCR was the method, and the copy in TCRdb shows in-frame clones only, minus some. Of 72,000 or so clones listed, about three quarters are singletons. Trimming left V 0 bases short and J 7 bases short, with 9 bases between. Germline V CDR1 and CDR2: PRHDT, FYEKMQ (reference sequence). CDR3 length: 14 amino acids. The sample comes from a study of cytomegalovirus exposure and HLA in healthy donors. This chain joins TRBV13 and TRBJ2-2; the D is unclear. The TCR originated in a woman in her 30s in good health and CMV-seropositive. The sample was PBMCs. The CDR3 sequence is CASSLGELDGELFF. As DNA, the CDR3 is TGTGCCAGCAGCTTAGGGGAGTTGGACGGGGAGCTGTTTTTT.